What follows are 3 T cell receptor beta chains derived from one specimen sequenced in a study of cytomegalovirus exposure and HLA in healthy donors. The PCR had 60 Vbeta and 13 Jbeta primers. The data were produced by immunoSEQ multiplex PCR, yet TCRdb's version contains in-frame clones alone and is incomplete. The data hold 100,000 or so clones, with roughly 80% observed a single time. The sample taken for sequencing was PBMCs. The source of these receptors is a female donor in good health and CMV-seronegative.

The chain combines TRBV2 with TRBJ1-4; D gene ambiguous. CDR1 SNHLY and CDR2 FYNNEI come from the germline V gene. V shed 3 bases and J shed 7 bases, with 15 bases lying between them. This CDR3 is 15 amino acids long. CDR3 sequence: CASSDPGEVSEKLFF. The DNA for the CDR3 is TGTGCCAGCAGTGACCCCGGGGAAGTTAGTGAAAAACTGTTTTTT.

A few counts support this clone. This rearrangement joins TRBV6-5 to TRBJ1-1; D gene ambiguous. Germline assignment: CDR1 MNHEY and CDR2 SVGAGI. Trimming left V 2 bases short and J 2 bases short, with 9 bases between. CDR3 length: 14 residues. CDR3 bases: TGTGCCAGCAGTTACAGTTACAGAAACACTGAAGCTTTCTTT. Protein sequence: CASSYSYRNTEAFF.

V is TRBV7-2 and J is TRBJ1-1; TRBD1 is a possible D gene (6 bases). V was pared by 5 bases and J by 1 base, with 20 bases between. This CDR3 comprises 17 residues. Germline assignment: CDR1 SGHTA and CDR2 FQGNSA. The CDR3 spells CASSPPRRGRGNTEAFF. CDR3 coding DNA: TGTGCCAGCAGCCCCCCCCGGCGGGGGCGGGGGAACACTGAAGCTTTCTTT. The full variable domain, in which reference TRBV7-2 and TRBJ1-1 provide the parts outside the CDR3, is GAGVSQSPSNKVTEKGKDVELRCDPISGHTALYWYRQSLGQGLEFLIYFQGNSAPDKSGLPSDRFSAERTGGSVSTLTIQRTQQEDSAVYLCASSPPRRGRGNTEAFFGQGTRLTVV.